This T cell receptor (beta chain) was found in a study of T-cell reconstitution after alpha-beta-depleted transplantation in children. General study findings and limits: Several hundred expanded graft clones reportedly were the source of alpha-beta T cells about two months after transplant. Surviving recipient T cells and intrathymic progenitors accounted for some patients' high TCRbeta diversity at day 60. At the one-year point after transplant, T-cell counts and TCRbeta diversity were found to come mostly from T cells that had been newly produced.

As concerns this clonotype: Its antigen remains unknown.

With 2 bases removed from V and 2 bases from J, the gap between germline ends came to 10 bases. The CDR3 is made up of 15 amino acids. Germline V lookup: CDR1 MNHNS, CDR2 SASEGT. The library targeted TCRbeta and was prepared with unique molecular identifiers. TCRdb ran MiXCR on the PCR reads and lists one entry per CDR3 protein. The table includes about 980,000 distinct CDR3 sequences, roughly 31% detected once. The source is a boy under three years old who had a stem cell transplant for SCID, so the T cells may come from the graft donor. The rearrangement uses TRBV6-1 and TRBJ1-5; D perhaps matches TRBD1 (6 bases). The source was PBMCs, mostly from graft donor cells, collected 360 days after TCRalphabeta/CD19-depleted stem cell transplant. DNA of the CDR3: TGTGCCAGCAGTGAATACAGGGCTGGCAATCAGCCCCAGCATTTT. Translation gives CASSEYRAGNQPQHF.